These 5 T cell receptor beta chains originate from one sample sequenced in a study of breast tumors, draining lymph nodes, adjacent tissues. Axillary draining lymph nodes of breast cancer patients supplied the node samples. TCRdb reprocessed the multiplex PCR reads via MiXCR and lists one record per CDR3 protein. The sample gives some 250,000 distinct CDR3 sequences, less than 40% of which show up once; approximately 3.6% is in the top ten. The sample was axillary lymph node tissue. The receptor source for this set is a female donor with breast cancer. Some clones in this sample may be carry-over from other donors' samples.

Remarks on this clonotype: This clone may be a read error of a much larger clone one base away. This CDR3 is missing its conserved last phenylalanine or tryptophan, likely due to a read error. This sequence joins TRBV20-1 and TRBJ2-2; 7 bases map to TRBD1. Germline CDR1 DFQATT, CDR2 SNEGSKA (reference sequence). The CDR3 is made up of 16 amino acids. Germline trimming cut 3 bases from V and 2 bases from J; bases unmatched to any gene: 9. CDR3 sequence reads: CSASRAGTVNTGELFL. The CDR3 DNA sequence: TGCAGTGCTAGTAGGGCCGGGACAGTCAACACCGGGGAGCTGTTTCTT.

The CDR3 protein is CASSVEVAGTYEQYF. The CDR3 DNA is TGTGCCAGCAGCGTTGAAGTAGCGGGAACCTACGAGCAGTACTTC. The chain has TRBV7-2 and TRBJ2-7; 8 positions match TRBD2. This CDR3 comprises 15 residues. The ends lost 5 bases at V and 2 bases at J; junction bases unmatched: 8. From germline, CDR1 is SGHTA and CDR2 FQGNSA.

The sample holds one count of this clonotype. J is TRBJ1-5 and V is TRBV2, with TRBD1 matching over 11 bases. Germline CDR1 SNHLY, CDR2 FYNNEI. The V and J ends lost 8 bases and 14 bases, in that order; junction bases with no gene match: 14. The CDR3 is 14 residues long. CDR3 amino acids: CASRTRDRGAYEHF. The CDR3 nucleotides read TGTGCCAGCCGGACAAGGGACAGGGGGGCCTACGAGCATTTT.

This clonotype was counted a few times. The CDR3 DNA reads as TGTGCCAGCAGCCGGGGAGACGGAGAGACCCAGTACTTC. Translated: CASSRGDGETQYF. The chain joins TRBV7-3 to TRBJ2-5, with a tentative D call TRBD2 (5 bases). The germline CDR1 and CDR2 sequences are SGHTA and FQGTGA. V was pared by 5 bases and J by 4 bases, with 11 bases between. This CDR3 is built from 13 residues.

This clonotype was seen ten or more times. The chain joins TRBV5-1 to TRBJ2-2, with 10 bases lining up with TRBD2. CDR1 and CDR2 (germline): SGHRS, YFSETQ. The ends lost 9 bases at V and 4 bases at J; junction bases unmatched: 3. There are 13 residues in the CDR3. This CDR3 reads CATGTSVTGELFF. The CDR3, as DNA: TGCGCCACCGGGACTAGCGTCACCGGGGAGCTGTTTTTT.